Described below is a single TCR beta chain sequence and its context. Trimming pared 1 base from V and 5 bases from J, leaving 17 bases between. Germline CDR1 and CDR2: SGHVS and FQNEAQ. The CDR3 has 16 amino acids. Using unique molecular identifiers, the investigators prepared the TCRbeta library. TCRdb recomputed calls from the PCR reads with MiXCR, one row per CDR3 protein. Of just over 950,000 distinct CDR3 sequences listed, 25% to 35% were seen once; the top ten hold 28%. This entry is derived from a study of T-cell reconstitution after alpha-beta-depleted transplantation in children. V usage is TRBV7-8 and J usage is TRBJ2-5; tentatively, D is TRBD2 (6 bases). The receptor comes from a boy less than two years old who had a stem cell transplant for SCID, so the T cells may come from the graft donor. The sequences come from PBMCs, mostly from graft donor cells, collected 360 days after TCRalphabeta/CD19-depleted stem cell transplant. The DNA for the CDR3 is TGTGCCAGCAGCTTAGTTTATGGAGGGGCTGGGGAGACCCAGTACTTC. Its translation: CASSLVYGGAGETQYF.